This paragraph covers one TCR beta chain sequence. These data originate in a study of graft-versus-host responses after intestinal transplantation. Assay used: immunoSEQ multiplex PCR; TCRdb lists only in-frame clones, some missing. The sample yields 20,000 to 25,000 clones, 80% to 95% seen once. Germline V lookup: CDR1 MNHEY, CDR2 SMNVEV (reference sequence). V lost 9 bases, J lost 0 bases, and 15 bases lay in between. This CDR3 comprises 16 residues. The starting material was PBMCs, obtained about 9 months after intestinal transplant. This receptor was taken from a human patient who received an intestinal transplant, so some T cells may come from the graft donor. V gene TRBV27 combines with J gene TRBJ2-6; tentative D call: TRBD1 (6 bases). CDR3 in amino acids: CASTQGPNSGANVLTF. In DNA, the CDR3 is TGTGCCAGTACCCAGGGGCCGAACTCTGGGGCCAACGTCCTGACTTTC.